Listed below are T cell receptor beta chains from one sample, sequenced in a study of T cells in Graves' hyperthyroidism and ophthalmopathy. TCRdb analysed the multiplex PCR reads with MiXCR anew, one entry per CDR3 protein. Among fewer than 350,000 distinct CDR3 sequences listed, around a fifth were seen once. Sequencing used blood. These receptors were collected from a woman between 45 and 65 years old with Graves' hyperthyroidism. Both conserved end residues are part of each CDR3. Fields, in order: J gene, V gene, clone size, D gene, CDR3 protein, CDR3 DNA. D genes are given only for firm matches. Clone size is stated in some rows and not others, as once, few, many or a class when expanded.

>TRBJ2-1|TRBV7-3|many|TRBD2
CASSLRLAGGPDEQFF
TGTGCCAGCAGCTTAAGACTAGCGGGAGGGCCGGATGAGCAGTTCTTC
>TRBJ1-4|TRBV6-6|many|.
CASSYGVLQLEKLFF
TGTGCCAGCAGTTACGGGGTCCTTCAATTGGAAAAACTGTTTTTT
>TRBJ2-7|TRBV11-2|.|TRBD2
CASSLAGGRPYEQYF
TGTGCCAGCAGCTTAGCGGGAGGGCGTCCCTACGAGCAGTACTTC
>TRBJ1-2|TRBV3-1|.|.
CASSQTDSYGYTF
TGTGCCAGCAGCCAGACGGACAGCTATGGCTACACCTTC
>TRBJ1-2|TRBV2|.|.
CASRTDYGYTF
TGTGCCAGCAGAACGGATTATGGCTACACCTTC
>TRBJ2-2|TRBV5-4|many|TRBD2
CASSPGLAGDGGELFF
TGTGCCAGCAGCCCGGGACTAGCGGGGGATGGCGGGGAGCTGTTTTTT
>TRBJ2-4|TRBV19|.|.
CASSPALAKNIQYF
TGTGCCAGTAGCCCTGCTTTAGCCAAAAACATTCAGTACTTC
>TRBJ2-7|TRBV18|few|.
CASSIAEPYEQYF
TGTGCCAGCTCAATCGCGGAGCCCTACGAGCAGTACTTC
>TRBJ2-1|TRBV6-1|few|.
CASLAANNEQFF
TGTGCCAGCTTAGCGGCCAACAATGAGCAGTTCTTC
>TRBJ2-7|TRBV4-2|.|.
CASSQESDLAYEQYF
TGTGCCAGCAGCCAAGAATCGGACTTAGCCTACGAGCAGTACTTC
>TRBJ2-3|TRBV4-1|.|.
CASSQDRPWVDMQYF
TGCGCCAGCAGCCAAGATCGACCGTGGGTAGATATGCAGTATTTT
>TRBJ1-2|TRBV12-3/TRBV12-4|many|TRBD1
CASSGTVTGYTF
TGTGCCAGCAGCGGGACAGTTACGGGCTACACCTTC
>TRBJ1-6|TRBV6-1|.|.
CASMIGQYNSPLHF
TGTGCCAGCATGATAGGACAGTATAATTCACCCCTCCACTTT
>TRBJ2-2|TRBV29-1|few|.
CSVGTGELFF
TGCAGCGTTGGGACCGGGGAGCTGTTTTTT
>TRBJ1-4|TRBV28|few|TRBD1
CASSLLTGGDEKLFF
TGTGCCAGCAGTCTCCTGACAGGGGGAGATGAAAAACTGTTTTTT
>TRBJ2-5|TRBV4-1|.|.
CASSQAVSSQETQYF
TGCGCCAGCAGCCAAGCAGTATCATCCCAAGAGACCCAGTACTTC
>TRBJ1-5|TRBV7-8|.|.
CASSQRTGLSNQPQHF
TGTGCCAGCAGCCAACGGACTGGACTGAGCAATCAGCCCCAGCATTTT
>TRBJ2-3|TRBV30|few|.
CAWSVGLYSTDTQYF
TGTGCCTGGAGTGTAGGGCTGTATAGCACAGATACGCAGTATTTT
>TRBJ2-1|TRBV11-2|many|TRBD2
CASSLVLAGYRYNEQFF
TGTGCCAGCAGCTTAGTACTAGCGGGTTATCGCTACAATGAGCAGTTCTTC
>TRBJ1-1|TRBV9|.|TRBD1
CASSVELAGGLTEAFF
TGTGCCAGCAGCGTAGAGTTGGCAGGGGGCCTCACTGAAGCTTTCTTT
>TRBJ2-7|TRBV19|.|.
CASSQAAERLYGQYF
TGTGCCAGTAGTCAAGCGGCTGAGCGGCTCTACGGGCAGTACTTC
>TRBJ2-5|TRBV6-2/TRBV6-3|many|TRBD2
CAISGGPLETQYF
TGTGCCATTAGCGGGGGGCCCCTGGAGACCCAGTACTTC